This T cell receptor (beta chain) was documented in a study of T cells after yellow fever vaccination. They built TCR cDNA with 5'RACE template switching, a step that put in a universal primer site and UMIs. A single record per CDR3 protein comes from TCRdb applying MiXCR to the 5' RACE reads. The sample has around 320,000 distinct CDR3 sequences, over 8.5% seen once. Study-wide results and caveats: Most clones from primary vaccination resurfaced after the booster (about 95% CD4, around 90% CD8). Weaker in magnitude, the secondary response showed a faster peak on day 5 versus 15.

Details on this clonotype: What it binds is unknown.

V shed 8 bases and J shed 7 bases, with 15 bases lying between them. Looked up from germline, CDR1 is MNHNY and CDR2 is SVGAGI (reference sequence). CDR3 length: 12 residues. The chain recombines TRBV6-6 with TRBJ2-7; perhaps TRBD2 as D (6 bases). This receptor was taken from a man aged 18 to 30 who received the YFV17D yellow fever vaccine. The input for sequencing was CD4+ T cells sorted from PBMCs, taken 45 days after the yellow fever booster vaccination. As DNA, the CDR3 is TGTGCCAGCCAGTTACCGGGGAGGGAGCAGTACGTC. This codes for CASQLPGREQYV.